The 28 T cell receptor beta chains in this list originate from one sample, sequenced in a study of beta chain features in type 1 diabetes. Reverse transcribing all isolated RNA meant expressed TCRB transcripts were sequenced. The repertoire was sequenced with immunoSEQ multiplex PCR; TCRdb's copy has only in-frame clones and lacks some. The sample has 860,000 or so clones; roughly 15% are singletons. The sequencing input was naive CD4+ T cells from blood. The receptors come from a woman aged 18-29 years in good health.

This clone was seen a handful of times. The chain recombines TRBV28 with TRBJ1-5; the D is unclear. The V and J ends lost 6 bases and 7 bases respectively, with 19 bases between them. There are 15 residues in the CDR3. Germline loops: CDR1 MDHEN, CDR2 SYDVKM. The CDR3 reads CASRPGTAGVQPQHF. The DNA for the CDR3 is TGTGCCAGCAGACCCGGCACGGCCGGGGTCCAGCCCCAGCATTTT.

DNA of the CDR3: TGTGCCAGCAGCCCCGGGACAGGGAAAAACATTCAGTACTTC. It specifies CASSPGTGKNIQYF. This rearrangement joins TRBV11-2 to TRBJ2-4; 9 nucleotides align to TRBD1. The CDR3 runs to 14 residues. From germline, CDR1 is SGHAT and CDR2 FQNNGV. J was trimmed by 4 bases and V by 5 bases; bases with no gene match: 3.

The gene calls are TRBV5-1 and TRBJ1-2; tentatively, D is TRBD1 (6 bases). The ends were cut back, 5 bases at V and 4 bases at J, with 18 bases in the middle. Germline V gene lookup returns CDR1 SGHRS and CDR2 YFSETQ. This CDR3 has 15 amino acids. Here the CDR3 reads CASSSSAGVVYGYTF. CDR3 nucleotide sequence: TGCGCCAGCAGTTCATCAGCAGGGGTAGTCTATGGCTACACCTTC.

J is TRBJ2-3 and V is TRBV9, with D possibly being TRBD1 (5 bases). Trimming cost V 0 bases and J 4 bases, with 9 bases left between them. This CDR3 region has 14 residues. The germline gives CDR1 SGDLS, CDR2 YYNGEE. In DNA, the CDR3 is TGTGCCAGCAGCGTAGCAGGGTCCCCAGATACGCAGTATTTT. It specifies CASSVAGSPDTQYF.

This clone came up a few times. The V gene is TRBV4-3, the J gene TRBJ1-4, with D possibly being TRBD1 (6 bases). Looked up from germline, CDR1 is LGHNA and CDR2 is YSLEER. The CDR3 runs to 16 residues. The ends were cut back, 0 bases at V and 7 bases at J, with 15 bases in the middle. The CDR3 spells CASSQDRTAGGEKLFF. For the CDR3, the DNA is TGCGCCAGCAGCCAAGACAGGACAGCCGGAGGTGAAAAACTGTTTTTT.

This chain connects TRBV27 to TRBJ1-5; 7 nucleotides agree with TRBD1. The CDR3 runs to 13 residues. V trimming: 3 bases; J trimming: 6 bases; junction bases outside the gene matches: 2. Looked up from germline, CDR1 is MNHEY and CDR2 is SMNVEV (reference sequence). Here the CDR3 reads CASSLTGTQPQHF. The CDR3 DNA is TGTGCCAGCAGTTTGACAGGGACTCAGCCCCAGCATTTT.

The J gene is TRBJ1-2, the V gene TRBV5-8; D is undetermined. This CDR3 comprises 17 residues. Germline assignment: CDR1 SGHTS and CDR2 YDEGEE. Trimming removed 5 bases from V and 4 bases from J, with 24 bases in between. This chain's CDR3 is CASRLFSWSATGYGYTF. Here the CDR3 DNA reads TGTGCCAGCAGACTCTTTTCTTGGTCGGCGACGGGCTATGGCTACACCTTC.

This clone was observed a few times. The CDR3 coding sequence is TGTGCCAGCAGTTTAGGGACAGGGGCCGCTGAAGCTTTCTTT. It yields the protein CASSLGTGAAEAFF. The chain links TRBV28 to TRBJ1-1, with 10 bases matching TRBD1. This CDR3 spans 14 amino acids. V lost 2 bases and J lost 6; bases outside the gene matches: 3. Germline CDR1 MDHEN, CDR2 SYDVKM.

As concerns this clone: Other DNA sequences in this specimen translate into the identical CDR3. The rearrangement links TRBV7-3 to TRBJ1-1, with 7 bases lining up with TRBD1. V shed 2 bases, J shed 0 bases, and the junction held 0 bases outside the gene matches. CDR3 length equals 14 residues. Germline V gives CDR1 SGHTA, CDR2 FQGTGA. CDR3 sequence (DNA): TGTGCCAGCAGCTTAGGGACAGTGAACACTGAAGCTTTCTTT. Protein: CASSLGTVNTEAFF.

This clone has more than one count but fewer than ten. The genes are TRBV4-3 and TRBJ2-7, with unresolved D. This CDR3 is built from 14 residues. Germline assignment: CDR1 LGHNA and CDR2 YSLEER. Trimming pared 0 bases from V and 0 bases from J, leaving 6 bases between. CDR3 sequence reads: CASSQEVSSYEQYF. The CDR3 nucleotides read TGCGCCAGCAGCCAAGAGGTGAGCTCCTACGAGCAGTACTTC.

This clone was detected a few times. Here the CDR3 reads CASSKDRGVIQYF. CDR3 in DNA: TGTGCCAGCAGCAAGGACAGGGGAGTCATTCAGTACTTC. V usage is TRBV13 and J usage is TRBJ2-4; the match to TRBD1 covers 9 bases. The length of the CDR3 is 13 residues. The germline V gene has CDR1 PRHDT and CDR2 FYEKMQ (reference sequence). V gave up 5 bases and J gave up 9 bases; unmatched junction bases: 5.

The chain links TRBV2 to TRBJ2-7, with 11 positions matching TRBD2. The CDR3 is 15 amino acids. V was pared by 7 bases and J by 3 bases, with 8 bases of the junction left unmatched. The germline CDR1 and CDR2 sequences are SNHLY and FYNNEI. Here the CDR3 reads CASKARSGRDYEQYF. CDR3 bases: TGTGCCAGCAAGGCCCGTAGCGGGAGGGACTACGAGCAGTACTTC.

This rearrangement joins TRBV7-8 to TRBJ2-3; TRBD1 or TRBD2 may be the D gene (6 bases each). V dropped 5 bases and J dropped 2 bases, with 14 bases sitting between them. CDR3 length: 15 residues. The germline CDR1 and CDR2 sequences are SGHVS and FQNEAQ. Written as DNA, the CDR3 is TGTGCCAGCAGCCCCGGGGGCCGCCACACAGATACGCAGTATTTT. Translated, it gives CASSPGGRHTDTQYF.

V gene TRBV7-3 combines with J gene TRBJ2-3; TRBD2 matches at 8 bases. The CDR3 length is 16 residues. With V trimmed by 5 bases and J by 5 bases, 12 bases remained unmatched. Germline CDR1 is SGHTA and CDR2 is FQGTGA. In nucleotides, the CDR3 is TGTGCCAGCAGCCCCGGCTTGGGTAGCGGGGTAGATACGCAGTATTTT. Protein: CASSPGLGSGVDTQYF.

The rearrangement joins TRBV7-2 to TRBJ1-3; unclear D gene. Trimming removed 5 bases at V and 0 bases at J, with 11 bases between. Looked up from germline, CDR1 is SGHTA and CDR2 is FQGNSA. This CDR3 has 15 residues. CDR3: CASSPSGDSGNTIYF. CDR3 in DNA: TGTGCCAGCAGCCCGAGCGGCGACTCTGGAAACACCATATATTTT.

This clone was observed a handful of times. This chain's CDR3 is CASAYEQGYHYEQYF. CDR3 nucleotides: TGTGCCAGCGCTTACGAACAGGGGTATCACTACGAGCAGTACTTC. The V call is TRBV7-2, the J call TRBJ2-7; 7 bases are shared with TRBD1. J gave up 3 bases and V 8 bases, and 13 bases lay outside the gene matches. Germline V gene sequence: CDR1 SGHTA, CDR2 FQGNSA. The CDR3 runs to 15 residues.

The V call is TRBV7-8, the J call TRBJ2-1; no clear D gene. Germline V gene lookup returns CDR1 SGHVS and CDR2 FQNEAQ. Trimming removed 5 bases from V and 8 bases from J, with 16 bases in between. The CDR3 contains 14 residues. For the CDR3, the DNA is TGTGCCAGCAGCACCCGGGCCTCGACCGATGAGCAGTTCTTC. Protein: CASSTRASTDEQFF. Full variable domain (rest looked up from reference TRBV7-8 and TRBJ2-1): GAGVSQSPRYKVAKRGQDVALRCDPISGHVSLFWYQQALGQGPEFLTYFQNEAQLDKSGLPSDRFFAERPEGSVSTLKIQRTQQEDSAVYLCASSTRASTDEQFFGPGTRLTVL.

This chain connects TRBV7-2 to TRBJ1-2; D is ambiguous. With 1 base removed from V and 0 bases from J, the gap between germline ends came to 12 bases. The CDR3 spans 16 residues. CDR1 is SGHTA, CDR2 FQGNSA, per germline. CDR3 protein: CASSLDFGRANYGYTF. The DNA for the CDR3 is TGTGCCAGCAGCTTAGATTTCGGCAGAGCTAACTATGGCTACACCTTC.

There are a few counts of this clone. The chain uses TRBV21-1 and TRBJ2-7; no DNA check was done on the table's D call, TRBD2. TRBV21-1 has pseudogene status. The CDR3 runs 15 residues. The CDR3 nucleotides are TGTGCCAGCAGCAAATCCCGGAGCGGGGTCTACGAGCAGTACTTC. Translated: CASSKSRSGVYEQYF.

This clone was counted a few times. The genes are TRBV18 and TRBJ2-4; D may correspond to TRBD1 or TRBD2 (5 bases each). This CDR3 has 15 residues. The germline gives CDR1 KGHSH, CDR2 LQKENI. Between the trimmed V and J ends, which lost 0 bases and 2 bases, there was a span of 8 bases. The chain's CDR3 is CASSPPGRTKNIQYF. In nucleotides, the CDR3 is TGTGCCAGCTCACCACCGGGACGTACCAAAAACATTCAGTACTTC. The whole variable domain, filled in from reference TRBV18 and TRBJ2-4, reads NAGVMQNPRHLVRRRGQEARLRCSPMKGHSHVYWYRQLPEEGLKFMVYLQKENIIDESGMPKERFSAEFPKEGPSILRIQQVVRGDSAAYFCASSPPGRTKNIQYFGAGTRLSVL.

This clone was detected only a few times. Distinct nucleotide sequences in the sample also encode this CDR3. The chain links TRBV10-3 to TRBJ1-5, with 7 positions matching TRBD1. In germline, CDR1 is ENHRY, CDR2 SYGVKD. The CDR3 totals 14 residues. The J segment lost 2 bases and the V segment lost 3 bases, leaving 1 base of the junction unmatched. The DNA of the CDR3 is TGTGCCATCAGTGACGGACAGGGCAATCAGCCCCAGCATTTT. Protein sequence: CAISDGQGNQPQHF.

The chain uses TRBV5-4 and TRBJ1-2; TRBD1 agrees at 7 bases. V lost 4 bases, J lost 2 bases, and 2 bases stayed unmatched. This CDR3 region has 13 residues. Germline V gene sequence: CDR1 SGHNT, CDR2 YYREEE (reference sequence). CDR3 nucleotide sequence: TGTGCCAGCAGCATGGGACAGAACTATGGCTACACCTTC. Its protein product is CASSMGQNYGYTF.

The chain has TRBV5-1 and TRBJ2-3, with a tentative D call TRBD2 (6 bases). V gave up 4 bases and J gave up 4 bases, with 10 bases separating them. The CDR3 has 13 residues. Germline CDR1 SGHRS, CDR2 YFSETQ. Here the CDR3 reads CASSHIAADTQYF. The CDR3 DNA reads as TGCGCCAGCAGCCATATAGCGGCAGATACGCAGTATTTT.

This rearrangement joins TRBV7-9 to TRBJ1-4; D is unclear. Germline CDR1 and CDR2: SEHNR and FQNEAQ (reference sequence). The CDR3 totals 12 residues. The germline V and J ends were trimmed by 5 bases and 14 bases, with 15 bases remaining between them. DNA of the CDR3: TGTGCCAGCAGCGGCCCCTTGGTCGTTCTGTTTTTT. Amino acids: CASSGPLVVLFF.

The rearrangement links TRBV5-6 to TRBJ1-3; D is perhaps TRBD1 (6 bases). V gave up 2 bases and J gave up 4 bases, with 7 bases separating them. Germline V CDR1 and CDR2: SGHDT, YYEEEE. This CDR3 comprises 13 residues. The CDR3 loop is CASSLRGGNTIYF. The DNA for the CDR3 is TGTGCCAGCAGCTTAAGGGGGGGAAACACCATATATTTT.

This clone occurred a few times. This CDR3 reads CASSLATNLAGGEQYF. The CDR3 DNA reads TGCGCCAGCAGCTTGGCAACCAACCTAGCGGGAGGTGAGCAGTACTTC. The chain joins TRBV5-1 to TRBJ2-7; 11 bases agree with TRBD2. This CDR3 has 16 amino acids. The V gene end was trimmed by 0 bases and the J gene end by 7 bases; junction bases not matched to a gene: 9. From germline, CDR1 is SGHRS and CDR2 YFSETQ.

The rearrangement links TRBV2 to TRBJ1-2, with 7 bases fitting TRBD1. V lost 2 bases, J lost 5 bases, and 8 bases stayed unmatched. Germline-derived CDR1 and CDR2 are SNHLY and FYNNEI. The CDR3 is made up of 15 amino acids. This chain's CDR3 is CASSEMRGGGYGYTF. CDR3 nucleotides: TGTGCCAGCAGTGAAATGAGAGGGGGCGGATATGGCTACACCTTC.

This chain joins TRBV18 and TRBJ1-5, with TRBD1 matching over 7 bases. Germline V gives CDR1 KGHSH, CDR2 LQKENI. The length of the CDR3 is 15 residues. Unmatched junction bases numbered 4, after V lost 2 bases and J lost 3 bases. For the CDR3, the DNA is TGTGCCAGCTCACCAACTACAGGGGCCAATCAGCCCCAGCATTTT. Translating gives CASSPTTGANQPQHF.